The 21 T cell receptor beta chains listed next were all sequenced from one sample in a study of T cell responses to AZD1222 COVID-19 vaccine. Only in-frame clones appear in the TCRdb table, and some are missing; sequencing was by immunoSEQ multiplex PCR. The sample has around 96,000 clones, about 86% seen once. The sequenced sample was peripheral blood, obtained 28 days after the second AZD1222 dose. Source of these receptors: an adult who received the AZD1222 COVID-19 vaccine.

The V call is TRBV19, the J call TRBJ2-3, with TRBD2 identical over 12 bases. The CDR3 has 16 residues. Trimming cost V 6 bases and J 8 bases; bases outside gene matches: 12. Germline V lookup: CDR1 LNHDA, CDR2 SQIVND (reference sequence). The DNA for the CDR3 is TGTGCCAGTAGGGTTCGAGCGGCTAGCGGGAGGGTTACGCAGTATTTT. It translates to CASRVRAASGRVTQYF.

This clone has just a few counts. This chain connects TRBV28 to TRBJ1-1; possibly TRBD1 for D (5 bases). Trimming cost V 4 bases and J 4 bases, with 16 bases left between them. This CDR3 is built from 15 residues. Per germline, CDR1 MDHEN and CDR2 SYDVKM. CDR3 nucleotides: TGTGCCAGCAGTTCTCCGGGGGAGGTTGGCACTGAAGCTTTCTTT. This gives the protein CASSSPGEVGTEAFF.

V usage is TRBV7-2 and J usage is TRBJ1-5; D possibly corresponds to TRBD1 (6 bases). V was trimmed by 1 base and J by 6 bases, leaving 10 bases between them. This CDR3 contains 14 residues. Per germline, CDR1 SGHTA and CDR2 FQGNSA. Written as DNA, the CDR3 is TGTGCCAGCAGCTTAGAGGGGGGGGGTCAGCCCCAGCATTTT. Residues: CASSLEGGGQPQHF.

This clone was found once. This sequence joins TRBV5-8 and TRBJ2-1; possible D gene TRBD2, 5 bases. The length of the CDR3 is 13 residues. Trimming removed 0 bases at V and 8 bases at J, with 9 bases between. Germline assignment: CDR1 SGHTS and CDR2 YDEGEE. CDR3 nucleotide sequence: TGTGCCAGCAGCTTGGCCGAGGGATATGAGCAGTTCTTC. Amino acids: CASSLAEGYEQFF.

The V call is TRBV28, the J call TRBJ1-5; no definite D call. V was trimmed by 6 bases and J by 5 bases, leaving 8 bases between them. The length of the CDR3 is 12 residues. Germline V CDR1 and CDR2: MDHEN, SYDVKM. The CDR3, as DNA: TGTGCCAGCAGGGTGGAGGATCAGCCCCAGCATTTT. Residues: CASRVEDQPQHF.

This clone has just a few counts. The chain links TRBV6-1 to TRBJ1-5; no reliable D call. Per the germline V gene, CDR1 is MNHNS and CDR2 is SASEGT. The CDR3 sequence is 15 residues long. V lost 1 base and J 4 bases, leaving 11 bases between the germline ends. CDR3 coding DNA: TGTGCCAGCAGTGAAGGACCTGTAGATAATCAGCCCCAGCATTTT. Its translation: CASSEGPVDNQPQHF.

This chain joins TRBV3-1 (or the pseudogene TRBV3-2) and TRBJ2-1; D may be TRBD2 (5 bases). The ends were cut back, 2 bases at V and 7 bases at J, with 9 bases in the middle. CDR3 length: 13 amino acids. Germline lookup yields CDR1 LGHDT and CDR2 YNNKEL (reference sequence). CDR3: CASSQWLANEQFF. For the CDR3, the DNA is TGTGCCAGCAGCCAATGGCTAGCAAATGAGCAGTTCTTC.

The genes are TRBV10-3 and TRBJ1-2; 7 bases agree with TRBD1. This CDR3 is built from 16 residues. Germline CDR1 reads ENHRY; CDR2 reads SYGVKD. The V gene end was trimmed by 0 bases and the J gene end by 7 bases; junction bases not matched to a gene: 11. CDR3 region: CAISESGGQYRSGYTF. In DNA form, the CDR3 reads TGTGCCATCAGTGAGTCGGGGGGACAGTACCGTTCTGGCTACACCTTC.

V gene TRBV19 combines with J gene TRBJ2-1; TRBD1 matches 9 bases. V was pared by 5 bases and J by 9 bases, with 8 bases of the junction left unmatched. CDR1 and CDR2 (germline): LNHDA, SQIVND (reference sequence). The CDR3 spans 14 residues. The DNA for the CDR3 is TGTGCCAGTAGTCCGACAGGGGGGTATGGTGAGCAGTTCTTC. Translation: CASSPTGGYGEQFF.

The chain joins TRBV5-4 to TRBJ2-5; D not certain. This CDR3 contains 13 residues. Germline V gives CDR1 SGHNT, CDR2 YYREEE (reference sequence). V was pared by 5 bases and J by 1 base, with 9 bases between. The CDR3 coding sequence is TGTGCCAGCAGTGGAAAGACCCAAGAGACCCAGTACTTC. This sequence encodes CASSGKTQETQYF.

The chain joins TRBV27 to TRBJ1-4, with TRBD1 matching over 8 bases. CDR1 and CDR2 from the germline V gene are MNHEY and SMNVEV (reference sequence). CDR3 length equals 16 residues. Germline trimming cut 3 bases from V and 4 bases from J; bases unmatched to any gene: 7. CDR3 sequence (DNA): TGTGCCAGCAGTTTGCAGGGGGCGCTTGATAATGAAAAACTGTTTTTT. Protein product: CASSLQGALDNEKLFF.

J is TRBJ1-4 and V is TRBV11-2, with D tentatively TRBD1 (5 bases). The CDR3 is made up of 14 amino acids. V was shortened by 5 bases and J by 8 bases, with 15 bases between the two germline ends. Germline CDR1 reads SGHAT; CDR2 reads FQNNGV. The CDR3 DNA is TGTGCCAGCAGCCAAGACGGGGGGGGAGAAAAACTGTTTTTT. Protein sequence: CASSQDGGGEKLFF.

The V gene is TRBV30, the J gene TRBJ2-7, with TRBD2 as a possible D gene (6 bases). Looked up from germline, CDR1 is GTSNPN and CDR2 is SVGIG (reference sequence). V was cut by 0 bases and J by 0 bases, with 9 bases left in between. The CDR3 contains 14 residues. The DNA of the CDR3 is TGTGCCTGGAGTGTTGGAGGGTTCTCCTACGAGCAGTACTTC. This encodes CAWSVGGFSYEQYF.

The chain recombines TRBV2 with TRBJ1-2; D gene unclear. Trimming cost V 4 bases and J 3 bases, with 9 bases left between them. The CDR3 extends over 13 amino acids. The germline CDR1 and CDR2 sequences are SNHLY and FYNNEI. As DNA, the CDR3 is TGTGCCAGCAGTGCCGCCTCAGACTATGGCTACACCTTC. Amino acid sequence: CASSAASDYGYTF.

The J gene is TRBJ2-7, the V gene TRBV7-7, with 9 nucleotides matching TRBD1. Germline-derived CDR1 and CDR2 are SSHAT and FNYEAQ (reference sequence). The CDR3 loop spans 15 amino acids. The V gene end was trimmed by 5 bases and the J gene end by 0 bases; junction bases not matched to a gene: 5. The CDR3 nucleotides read TGTGCCAGCAGCGCAAACAGGGGGCCCTCCTACGAGCAGTACTTC. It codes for CASSANRGPSYEQYF.

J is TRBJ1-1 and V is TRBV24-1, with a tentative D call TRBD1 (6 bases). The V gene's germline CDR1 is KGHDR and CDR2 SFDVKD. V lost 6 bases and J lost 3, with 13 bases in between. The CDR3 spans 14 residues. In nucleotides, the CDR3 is TGTGCCACCAGTAACTCCAGGGGTGACACTGAAGCTTTCTTT. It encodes CATSNSRGDTEAFF.

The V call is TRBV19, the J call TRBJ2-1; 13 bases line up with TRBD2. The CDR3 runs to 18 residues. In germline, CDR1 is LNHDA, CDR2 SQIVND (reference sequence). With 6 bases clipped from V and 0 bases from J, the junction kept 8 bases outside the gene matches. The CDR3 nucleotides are TGTGCCAGTAGGCCGGGACTAGCGGGACACAGCTCCTACAATGAGCAGTTCTTC. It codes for CASRPGLAGHSSYNEQFF.

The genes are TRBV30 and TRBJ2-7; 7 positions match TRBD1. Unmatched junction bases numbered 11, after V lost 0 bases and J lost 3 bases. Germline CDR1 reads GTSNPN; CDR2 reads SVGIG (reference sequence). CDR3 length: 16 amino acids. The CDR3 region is CAWSVLGGGKYYEQYF. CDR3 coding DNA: TGTGCCTGGAGTGTACTAGGGGGCGGTAAATACTACGAGCAGTACTTC.

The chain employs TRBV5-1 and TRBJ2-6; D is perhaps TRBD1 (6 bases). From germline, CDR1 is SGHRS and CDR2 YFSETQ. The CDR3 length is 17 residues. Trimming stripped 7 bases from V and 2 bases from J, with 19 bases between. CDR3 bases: TGCGCCAGCCGACGGGACCAGGACAGACCTGGGGCCAACGTCCTGACTTTC. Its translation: CASRRDQDRPGANVLTF.

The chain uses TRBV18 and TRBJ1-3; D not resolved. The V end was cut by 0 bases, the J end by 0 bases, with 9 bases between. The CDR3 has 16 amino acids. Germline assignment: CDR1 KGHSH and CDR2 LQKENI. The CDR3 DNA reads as TGTGCCAGCTCACCACCGGCAGCTTACTCTGGAAACACCATATATTTT. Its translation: CASSPPAAYSGNTIYF.

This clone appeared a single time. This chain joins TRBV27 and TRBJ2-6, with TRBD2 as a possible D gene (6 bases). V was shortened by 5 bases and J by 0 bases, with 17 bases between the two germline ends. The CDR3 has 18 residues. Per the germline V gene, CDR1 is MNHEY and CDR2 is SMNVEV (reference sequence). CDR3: CASSPQAGLLSGANVLTF. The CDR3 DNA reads TGTGCCAGCAGTCCACAGGCGGGACTTCTCTCTGGGGCCAACGTCCTGACTTTC. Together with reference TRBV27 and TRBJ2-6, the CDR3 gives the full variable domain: EAQVTQNPRYLITVTGKKLTVTCSQNMNHEYMSWYRQDPGLGLRQIYYSMNVEVTDKGDVPEGYKVSRKEKRNFPLILESPSPNQTSLYFCASSPQAGLLSGANVLTFGAGSRLTVL.